The sample holds a few counts of the clone carrying this TCR beta chain. Profiled with immunoSEQ multiplex PCR; TCRdb holds only in-frame clones, not every one. The sample has about 55,000 clones; approximately 88% are singletons. The entry originates in a study of control samples from healthy donors and cancer patients. This CDR3 region has 13 residues. V lost 2 bases to trimming and J lost 5 bases, with 7 bases between them. The source material was blood. The TCR sequence derives from a man aged 45-60 years in good health. The rearrangement links TRBV12-3 or TRBV12-4 to TRBJ1-5; D ambiguous. CDR3: CASSLPPDQPQHF. The DNA for the CDR3 is TGTGCCAGCAGTTTACCCCCCGATCAGCCCCAGCATTTT.